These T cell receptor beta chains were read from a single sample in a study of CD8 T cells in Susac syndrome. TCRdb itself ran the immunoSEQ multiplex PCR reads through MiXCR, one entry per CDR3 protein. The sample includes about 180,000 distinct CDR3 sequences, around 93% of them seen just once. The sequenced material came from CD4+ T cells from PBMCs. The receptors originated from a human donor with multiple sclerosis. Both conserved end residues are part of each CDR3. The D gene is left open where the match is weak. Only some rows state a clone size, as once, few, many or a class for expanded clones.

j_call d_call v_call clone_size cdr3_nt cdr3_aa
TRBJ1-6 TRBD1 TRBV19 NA TGTGCCAGTAGTCTGGGACAGGATCTTTCACCCCTCCACTTT CASSLGQDLSPLHF
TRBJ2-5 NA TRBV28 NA TGTGCCAGCAGTCTGACAGTAAGTCGGACCCAGTACTTC CASSLTVSRTQYF
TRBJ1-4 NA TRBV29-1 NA TGCAGCGTTGAGAAGGGTTCTTGGGAAAAACTGTTTTTT CSVEKGSWEKLFF
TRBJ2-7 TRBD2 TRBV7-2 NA TGTGCCAGCAGCTCTGTTAGCGGGAGGTCCGCCTACGAGCAGTACTTC CASSSVSGRSAYEQYF
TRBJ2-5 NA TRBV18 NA TGTGCCAGCTCACCGATTGCAGAGACCCAGTACTTC CASSPIAETQYF
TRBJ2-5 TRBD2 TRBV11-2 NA TGTGCCAGCAGCCTCACCGGGACTAGTAGGCAAGAGACCCAGTACTTC CASSLTGTSRQETQYF
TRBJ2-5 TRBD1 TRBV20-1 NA TGCAGTGCTACCGGGACAGGGGAAGAGACCCAGTACTTC CSATGTGEETQYF
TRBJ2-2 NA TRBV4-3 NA TGCGCCAGCAGCCAAGAGGGTAGCCGTCCCGGGGAGCTGTTTTTT CASSQEGSRPGELFF
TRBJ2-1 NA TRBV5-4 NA TGTGCCAGCAGCCAGGGGAACAATGAGCAGTTCTTC CASSQGNNEQFF
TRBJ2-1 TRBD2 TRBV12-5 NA TGTGCTAGTCGAGAAGCGGGAAGCTCCTACAATGAGCAGTTCTTC CASREAGSSYNEQFF
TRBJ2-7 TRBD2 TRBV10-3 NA TGTGCCATCCGCGACGGGACTAGCGGGAGCGAGCAGTACTTC CAIRDGTSGSEQYF
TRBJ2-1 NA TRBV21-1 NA TGTGCCAGCAGCACCCCGGGACAGGGAAAGGGGCAGTTCTTC CASSTPGQGKGQFF
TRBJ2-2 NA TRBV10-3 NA TGTGCCATCAAGCCAGGGGACACCGGGGAGCTGTTTTTT CAIKPGDTGELFF
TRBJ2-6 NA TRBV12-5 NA TGTGCTAGTGGTTTGGACCCCAAGACAGCCCTAGGCTTTGGGGCCAACGTCCTGACTTTC CASGLDPKTALGFGANVLTF
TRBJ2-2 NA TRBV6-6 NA TGTGCCAGCACAAACGTCGGGAGTCACGACACCGGGGAGCTGTTTTTT CASTNVGSHDTGELFF
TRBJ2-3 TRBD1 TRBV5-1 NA TGCGCCAGCAGCTTGCCGGGACAGTCAGGCACAGATACGCAGTATTTT CASSLPGQSGTDTQYF
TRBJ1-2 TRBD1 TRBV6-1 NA TGTGCCATAGCTGGACAGGGAATTAACTATGGCTACACCTTC CAIAGQGINYGYTF
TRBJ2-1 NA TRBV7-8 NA TGTGCCAGCAGCTTACGTAGGGAGACAACGGGTGAGCAGTTCTTC CASSLRRETTGEQFF
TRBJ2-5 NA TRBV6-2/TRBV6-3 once TGTGCCACTACGAACGGGCTCATCCAAGAGACCCAGTACTTC CATTNGLIQETQYF
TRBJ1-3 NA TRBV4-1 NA TGCGCCAGCAGCCCCCAGGGTGCCTCGAGTTCTGGAAACACCATATATTTT CASSPQGASSSGNTIYF
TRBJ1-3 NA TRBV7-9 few TGTGCCAGCAGTTTCGCTGCGGTCTCTGGAAACACCATATATTTT CASSFAAVSGNTIYF
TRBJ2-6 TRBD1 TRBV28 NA TGTGCCAGCGCCGAACAGGGGGGTTGGTCTGGGGCCAACGTCCTGACTTTC CASAEQGGWSGANVLTF
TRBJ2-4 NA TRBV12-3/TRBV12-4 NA TGTGCCAGCACCTCAGGGTCGATTAAAAACATTCAGTACTTC CASTSGSIKNIQYF
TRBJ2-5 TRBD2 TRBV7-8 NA TGTGCCAGCAGCTTACGACTAGCGGGGGAAGAGACCCAGTACTTC CASSLRLAGEETQYF
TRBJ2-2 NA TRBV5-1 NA TGCGCCAGCAGCTCCGCGACAGATACCGGGGAGCTGTTTTTT CASSSATDTGELFF
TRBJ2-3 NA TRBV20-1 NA TGCAGTGCTAGAGATGGGACGGTCTGGGATACGCAGTATTTT CSARDGTVWDTQYF
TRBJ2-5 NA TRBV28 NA TGTGCCAGCAGTTTATATGGCCCCCAGTACTTC CASSLYGPQYF
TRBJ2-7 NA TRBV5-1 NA TGCGCCAGCACCAGGGAGAACTCCTACGAGCAGTACTTC CASTRENSYEQYF
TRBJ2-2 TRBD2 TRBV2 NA TGTGCCAGCAGCAGGGGGACTAGCGGATGGACCGGGGAGCTGTTTTTT CASSRGTSGWTGELFF
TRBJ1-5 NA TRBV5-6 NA TGTGCCAGCAGCTTGGGGCATGGAAATCAGCCCCAGCATTTT CASSLGHGNQPQHF
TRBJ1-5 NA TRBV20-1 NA TGCAGTGCTCAGTCTGGCGAGCTGCCCCAGCATTTT CSAQSGELPQHF
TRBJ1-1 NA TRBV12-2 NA TGTGCAAGTCGCCCCCGGGACAGGGAGACTGAAGCTTTCTTT CASRPRDRETEAFF
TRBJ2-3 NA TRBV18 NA TGTGCCAGCTCACCACAGAGACTCACAGATACGCAGTATTTT CASSPQRLTDTQYF
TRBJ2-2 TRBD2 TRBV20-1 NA TGCAGTGCTAGAGATCATACTAGCGGGGGAACCGGGGAGCTGTTTTTT CSARDHTSGGTGELFF
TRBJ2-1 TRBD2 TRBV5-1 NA TGCGCCAGCAGCTTGTATAGGCTAGCGGGGCCCGACTCCTACAATGAGCAGTTCTTC CASSLYRLAGPDSYNEQFF
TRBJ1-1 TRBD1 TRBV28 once TGTGCCAGCAGTACCTACAGGGGCAGGAACACTGAAGCTTTCTTT CASSTYRGRNTEAFF
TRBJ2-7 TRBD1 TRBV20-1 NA TGCAGTGCCACAAGACAGGGTAGCACCTACGAGCAGTACTTC CSATRQGSTYEQYF
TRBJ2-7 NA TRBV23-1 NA TGCGCCAGCGGACCTTGGGGCGGAGAGCAGTACTTC CASGPWGGEQYF
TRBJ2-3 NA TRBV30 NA TGTGCCTGGAGTTCCAGCAGGGATACGCAGTATTTT CAWSSSRDTQYF
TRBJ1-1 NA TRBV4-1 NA TGCGCCAGCAGCCGGGGCCTGGGGGGCGCCGGAAACACTGAAGCTTTCTTT CASSRGLGGAGNTEAFF